The 13 T cell receptor beta chains below were found in one sample sequenced in a study of blood T cell repertoires in COVID-19. Here immunoSEQ multiplex PCR was the method, and the copy in TCRdb shows in-frame clones only, minus some. The sample has under 200,000 clones, 84% seen once. The source material was peripheral blood. These TCRs come from a man aged 30 to 39 with active or convalescent COVID-19.

This clone was detected only once. This chain joins TRBV24-1 and TRBJ1-4, with no clear D. V lost 9 bases to trimming and J lost 3 bases, with 10 bases between them. Germline CDR1 KGHDR, CDR2 SFDVKD. CDR3 length equals 13 residues. CDR3 loop: CATRRSSNEKLFF. The CDR3 region has the DNA TGTGCCACCCGACGGAGTTCTAATGAAAAACTGTTTTTT.

The CDR3 spells CASSLNRYNEQFF. As DNA, the CDR3 is TGTGCCAGCAGTTTGAACAGGTACAATGAGCAGTTCTTC. The rearrangement uses TRBV27 and TRBJ2-1, with TRBD1 as a possible D gene (5 bases). There are 13 residues in the CDR3. Germline-derived CDR1 and CDR2 are MNHEY and SMNVEV (reference sequence). Trimming stripped 3 bases from V and 4 bases from J, with 7 bases between.

The genes are TRBV9 and TRBJ1-6; 8 bases map to TRBD1. With V trimmed by 0 bases and J by 7 bases, 3 bases remained unmatched. Germline V gives CDR1 SGDLS, CDR2 YYNGEE. The CDR3 covers 15 residues. The CDR3 bases are TGTGCCAGCAGCGTAGCTCGGACAGGGAATTCACCCCTCCACTTT. Residues: CASSVARTGNSPLHF.

The chain couples TRBV7-2 to TRBJ2-5; tentative D call: TRBD2 (5 bases). The CDR3 has 13 amino acids. Trimming cost V 4 bases and J 2 bases, with 8 bases left between them. From germline, CDR1 is SGHTA and CDR2 FQGNSA. Written as DNA, the CDR3 is TGTGCCAGCAGCTATCCGGGACAAGAGACCCAGTACTTC. This gives the protein CASSYPGQETQYF.

The rearrangement uses TRBV5-4 and TRBJ1-1; D perhaps matches TRBD1 (5 bases). The CDR3 length is 15 residues. Germline CDR1 is SGHNT and CDR2 is YYREEE (reference sequence). V lost 0 bases, J lost 4 bases, and 13 bases lay in between. CDR3 DNA sequence: TGTGCCAGCAGCTTGGATGGGGCGGCTGGCACTGAAGCTTTCTTT. It codes for CASSLDGAAGTEAFF.

The chain links TRBV6-4 to TRBJ2-3; tentatively, D is TRBD2 (6 bases). The CDR3 extends over 15 amino acids. The V gene lost 4 bases and the J gene lost 0 bases, with 11 bases spanning the gap. Germline V gives CDR1 MRHNA, CDR2 SNTAGT. CDR3 bases: TGTGCCAGCAGTGTGGAGGGGTCTAGCACAGATACGCAGTATTTT. This sequence encodes CASSVEGSSTDTQYF.

The CDR3 DNA reads as TGCAGCGCCGCAGGACAGCGAGCCTCTGGGGCCAACGTCCTGACTTTC. This codes for CSAAGQRASGANVLTF. V usage is TRBV29-1 and J usage is TRBJ2-6; a weak D match, TRBD1 (6 bases). From germline, CDR1 is SQVTM and CDR2 ANQGSEA. The CDR3 is 16 amino acids. The ends were cut back, 7 bases at V and 0 bases at J, with 16 bases in the middle. Filled out from reference TRBV29-1 and TRBJ2-6, the complete variable domain reads SAVISQKPSRDICQRGTSLTIQCQVDSQVTMMFWYRQQPGQSLTLIATANQGSEATYESGFVIDKFPISRPNLTFSTLTVSNMSPEDSSIYLCSAAGQRASGANVLTFGAGSRLTVL.

The chain has TRBV30 and TRBJ1-2; D is possibly TRBD1 (6 bases). The CDR3 contains 13 residues. V lost 4 bases to trimming and J lost 2 bases, with 11 bases between them. Germline values: CDR1 GTSNPN, CDR2 SVGIG (reference sequence). As DNA, the CDR3 is TGTGCCTGGATGGCCAGGGGAAACTATGGCTACACCTTC. Its translation: CAWMARGNYGYTF.

The chain recombines TRBV10-1 with TRBJ2-1; possibly TRBD1 for D (6 bases). The CDR3 is made up of 15 amino acids. V gave up 2 bases and J gave up 8 bases, with 16 bases separating them. Germline values: CDR1 WNHNN, CDR2 SYGVQD (reference sequence). The CDR3 DNA is TGCGCCAGCAGTGAGACAGGGCGGTCCACCGATGAGCAGTTCTTC. This codes for CASSETGRSTDEQFF.

This rearrangement joins TRBV2 to TRBJ1-6, with D tentatively TRBD1 (6 bases). The CDR3 has 14 amino acids. CDR1 and CDR2 (germline): SNHLY, FYNNEI. The V and J ends lost 2 bases and 6 bases respectively, with 8 bases between them. CDR3 sequence: CASSEIQGNSPLHF. CDR3 nucleotides: TGTGCCAGCAGTGAAATACAGGGTAATTCACCCCTCCACTTT.

This clone appeared a few times. The V call is TRBV14, the J call TRBJ1-2, with D perhaps matching TRBD1 (6 bases). Germline V gene lookup returns CDR1 SGHDN and CDR2 FVKESK. Between the trimmed V and J ends, which lost 5 bases and 5 bases, there was a span of 15 bases. The CDR3 runs 14 residues. CDR3 amino acids: CASSSGHPGYGYTF. The DNA for the CDR3 is TGTGCCAGCAGCTCGGGACACCCGGGGTATGGCTACACCTTC.

CDR3 coding DNA: TGCGCCAGCAGCTCCACAGGGGGGGGCGCTATGAACACTGAAGCTTTCTTT. Its protein is CASSSTGGGAMNTEAFF. The J gene is TRBJ1-1, the V gene TRBV5-1, with 8 positions matching TRBD1. The CDR3 totals 17 residues. Germline V gene data show CDR1 as SGHRS and CDR2 as YFSETQ. J gave up 0 bases and V 3 bases, and 10 bases lay outside the gene matches.

CDR3 sequence (DNA): TGTGCCTGGAGTCCGTTAGCTAACTATGGCTACACCTTC. This sequence encodes CAWSPLANYGYTF. V gene TRBV30 combines with J gene TRBJ1-2, with D unclear. Between the trimmed V and J ends, which lost 2 bases and 0 bases, there was a span of 7 bases. This CDR3 is built from 13 residues. CDR1 is GTSNPN, CDR2 SVGIG, per germline (reference sequence).